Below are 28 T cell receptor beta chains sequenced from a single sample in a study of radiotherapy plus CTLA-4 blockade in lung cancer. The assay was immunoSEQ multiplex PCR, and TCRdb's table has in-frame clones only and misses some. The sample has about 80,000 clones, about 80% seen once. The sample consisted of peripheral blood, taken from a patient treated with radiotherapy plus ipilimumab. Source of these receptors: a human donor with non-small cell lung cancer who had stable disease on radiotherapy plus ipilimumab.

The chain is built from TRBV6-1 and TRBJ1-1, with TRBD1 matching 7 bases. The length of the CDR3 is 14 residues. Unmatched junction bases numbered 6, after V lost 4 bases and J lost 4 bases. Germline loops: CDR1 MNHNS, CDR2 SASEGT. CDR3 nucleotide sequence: TGTGCCAGCAGTGTTTCAGGGGGTAGCACTGAAGCTTTCTTT. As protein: CASSVSGGSTEAFF.

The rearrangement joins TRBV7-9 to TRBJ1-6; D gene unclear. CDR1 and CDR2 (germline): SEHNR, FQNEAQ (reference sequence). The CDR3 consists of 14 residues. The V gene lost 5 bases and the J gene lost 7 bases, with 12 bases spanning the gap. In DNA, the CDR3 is TGTGCCAGCAGCCTTAGGGCACAGAATTCACCCCTCCACTTT. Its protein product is CASSLRAQNSPLHF. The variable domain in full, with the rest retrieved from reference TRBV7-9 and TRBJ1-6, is DTGVSQNPRHKITKRGQNVTFRCDPISEHNRLYWYRQTLGQGPEFLTYFQNEAQLEKSRLLSDRFSAERPKGSFSTLEIQRTEQGDSAMYLCASSLRAQNSPLHFGNGTRLTVT.

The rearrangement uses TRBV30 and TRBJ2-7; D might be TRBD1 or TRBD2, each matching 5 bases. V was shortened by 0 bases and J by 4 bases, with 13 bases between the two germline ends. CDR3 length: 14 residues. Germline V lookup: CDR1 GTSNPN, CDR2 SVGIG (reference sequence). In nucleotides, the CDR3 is TGTGCCTGGAGTGTAACCGGGACCTTTTACGAGCAGTACTTC. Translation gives CAWSVTGTFYEQYF. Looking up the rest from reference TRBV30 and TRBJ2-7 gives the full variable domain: SQTIHQWPATLVQPVGSPLSLECTVEGTSNPNLYWYRQAAGRGLQLLFYSVGIGQISSEVPQNLSASRPQDRQFILSSKKLLLSDSGFYLCAWSVTGTFYEQYFGPGTRLTVT.

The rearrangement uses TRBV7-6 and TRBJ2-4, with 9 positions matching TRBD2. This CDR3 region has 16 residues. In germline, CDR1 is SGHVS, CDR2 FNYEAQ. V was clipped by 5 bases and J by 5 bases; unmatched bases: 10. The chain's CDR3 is CASSPRAAGGENIQYF. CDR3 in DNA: TGTGCCAGCAGCCCAAGGGCAGCGGGAGGCGAAAACATTCAGTACTTC.

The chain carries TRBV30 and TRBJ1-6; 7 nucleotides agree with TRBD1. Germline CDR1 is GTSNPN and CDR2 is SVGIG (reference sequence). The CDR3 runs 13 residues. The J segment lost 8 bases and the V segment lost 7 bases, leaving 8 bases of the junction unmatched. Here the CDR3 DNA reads TGTGCCTTTGACAGGGAGGAAGATTCACCCCTCCACTTT. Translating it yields CAFDREEDSPLHF.

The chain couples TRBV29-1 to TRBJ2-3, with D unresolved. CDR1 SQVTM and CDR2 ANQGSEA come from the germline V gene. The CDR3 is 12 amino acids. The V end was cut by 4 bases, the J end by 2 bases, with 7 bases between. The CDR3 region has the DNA TGCAGCGTTGTCCCCGTCACAGATACGCAGTATTTT. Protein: CSVVPVTDTQYF.

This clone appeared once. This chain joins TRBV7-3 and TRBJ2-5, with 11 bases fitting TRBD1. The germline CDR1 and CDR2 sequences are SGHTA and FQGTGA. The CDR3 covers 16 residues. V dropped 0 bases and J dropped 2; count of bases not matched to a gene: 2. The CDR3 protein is CASSLTGTGGQETQYF. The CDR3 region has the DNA TGTGCCAGCAGCTTAACCGGGACAGGGGGACAAGAGACCCAGTACTTC.

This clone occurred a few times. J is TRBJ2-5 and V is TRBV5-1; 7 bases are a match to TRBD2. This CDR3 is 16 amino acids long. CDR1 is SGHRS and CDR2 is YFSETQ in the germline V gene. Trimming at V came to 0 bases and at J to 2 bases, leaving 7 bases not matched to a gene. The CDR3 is CASSLDPARGQETQYF. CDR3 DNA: TGCGCCAGCAGCTTGGATCCGGCGCGGGGGCAAGAGACCCAGTACTTC.

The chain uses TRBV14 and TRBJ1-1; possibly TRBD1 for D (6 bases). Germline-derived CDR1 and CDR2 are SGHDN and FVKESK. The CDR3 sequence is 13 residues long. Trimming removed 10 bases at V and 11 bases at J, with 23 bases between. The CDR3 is CATTRAGTQGAFF. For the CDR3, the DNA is TGTGCCACCACCCGGGCCGGGACCCAGGGGGCTTTCTTT.

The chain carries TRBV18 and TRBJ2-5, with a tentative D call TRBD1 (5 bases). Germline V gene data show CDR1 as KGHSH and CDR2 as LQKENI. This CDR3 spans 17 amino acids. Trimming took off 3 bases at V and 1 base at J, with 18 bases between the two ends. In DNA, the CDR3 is TGTGCCAGCTCACCCCTCAGGGTGGGGCAGGCCCAAGAGACCCAGTACTTC. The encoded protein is CASSPLRVGQAQETQYF.

This CDR3 reads CASSEWETQYF. The CDR3 region has the DNA TGTGCCAGCAGTGAGTGGGAGACCCAGTACTTC. This chain links TRBV6-1 with TRBJ2-5; D uncertain. V was cut by 3 bases and J by 5 bases, with 4 bases left in between. The length of the CDR3 is 11 residues. The germline V gene encodes CDR1 MNHNS and CDR2 SASEGT.

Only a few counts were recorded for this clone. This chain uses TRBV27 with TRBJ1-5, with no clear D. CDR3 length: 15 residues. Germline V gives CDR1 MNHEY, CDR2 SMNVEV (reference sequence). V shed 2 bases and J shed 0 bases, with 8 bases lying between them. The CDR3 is CASSLRHHSNQPQHF. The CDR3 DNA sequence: TGTGCCAGCAGTTTAAGGCACCATAGCAATCAGCCCCAGCATTTT.

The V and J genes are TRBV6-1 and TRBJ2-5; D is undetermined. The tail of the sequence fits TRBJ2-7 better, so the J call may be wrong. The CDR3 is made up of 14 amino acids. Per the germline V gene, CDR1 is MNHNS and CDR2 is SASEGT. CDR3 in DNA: TGTGCCAGCAGTGCCTGGATCATATCCTACGAGCAGTACTTC. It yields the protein CASSAWIISYEQYF.

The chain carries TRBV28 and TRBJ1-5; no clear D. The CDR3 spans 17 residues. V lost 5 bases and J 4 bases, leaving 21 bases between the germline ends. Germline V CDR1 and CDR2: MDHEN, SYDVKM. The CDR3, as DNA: TGTGCCAGCAGTCTTCCCTCGCGGACGATTGGGAATCAGCCCCAGCATTTT. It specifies CASSLPSRTIGNQPQHF.

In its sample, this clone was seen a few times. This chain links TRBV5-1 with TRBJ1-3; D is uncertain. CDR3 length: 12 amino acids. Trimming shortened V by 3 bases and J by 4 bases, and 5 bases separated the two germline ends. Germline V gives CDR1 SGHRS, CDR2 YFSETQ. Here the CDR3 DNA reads TGCGCCAGCAGCTCACAGGGAAACACCATATATTTT. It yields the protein CASSSQGNTIYF.

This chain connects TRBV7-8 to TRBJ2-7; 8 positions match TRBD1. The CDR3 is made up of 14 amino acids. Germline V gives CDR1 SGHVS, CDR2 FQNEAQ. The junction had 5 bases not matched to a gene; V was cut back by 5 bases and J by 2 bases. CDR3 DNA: TGTGCCAGCAGCGGGGGACAGGACCCCTACGAGCAGTACTTC. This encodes CASSGGQDPYEQYF.

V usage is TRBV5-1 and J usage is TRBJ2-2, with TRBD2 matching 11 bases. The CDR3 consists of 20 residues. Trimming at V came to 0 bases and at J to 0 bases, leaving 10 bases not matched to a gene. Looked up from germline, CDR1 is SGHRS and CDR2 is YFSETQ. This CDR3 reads CASSLAVLAGGMTNTGELFF. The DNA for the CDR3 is TGCGCCAGCAGCTTGGCGGTGCTAGCGGGGGGTATGACGAACACCGGGGAGCTGTTTTTT.

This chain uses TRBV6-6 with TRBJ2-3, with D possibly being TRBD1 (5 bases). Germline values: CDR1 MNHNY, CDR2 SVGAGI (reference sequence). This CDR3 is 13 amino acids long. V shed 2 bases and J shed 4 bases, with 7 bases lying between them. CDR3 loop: CASSYDSPDTQYF. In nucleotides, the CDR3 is TGTGCCAGCAGTTACGACAGCCCAGATACGCAGTATTTT.

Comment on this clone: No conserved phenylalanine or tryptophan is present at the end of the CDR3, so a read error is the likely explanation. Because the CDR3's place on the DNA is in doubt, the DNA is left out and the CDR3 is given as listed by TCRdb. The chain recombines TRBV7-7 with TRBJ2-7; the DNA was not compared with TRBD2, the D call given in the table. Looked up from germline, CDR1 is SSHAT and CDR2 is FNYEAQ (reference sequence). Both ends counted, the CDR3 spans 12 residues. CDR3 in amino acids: CASSYQSGTPGL.

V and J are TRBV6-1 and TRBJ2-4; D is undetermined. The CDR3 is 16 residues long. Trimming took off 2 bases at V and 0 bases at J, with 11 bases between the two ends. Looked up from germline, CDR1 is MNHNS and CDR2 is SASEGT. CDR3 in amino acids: CASSERPLLAKNIQYF. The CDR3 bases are TGTGCCAGCAGTGAACGGCCGTTACTAGCCAAAAACATTCAGTACTTC.

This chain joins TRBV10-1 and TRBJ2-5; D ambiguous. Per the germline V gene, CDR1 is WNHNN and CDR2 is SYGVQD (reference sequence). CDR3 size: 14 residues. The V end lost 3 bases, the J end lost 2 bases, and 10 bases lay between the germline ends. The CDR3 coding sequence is TGCGCCAGCAGTGATAGGACGGAGCAAGAGACCCAGTACTTC. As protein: CASSDRTEQETQYF.

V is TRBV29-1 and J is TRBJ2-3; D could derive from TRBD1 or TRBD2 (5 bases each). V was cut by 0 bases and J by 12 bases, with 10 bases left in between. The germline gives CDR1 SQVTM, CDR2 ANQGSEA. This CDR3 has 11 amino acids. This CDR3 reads CSVEDPGDQYF. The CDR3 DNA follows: TGCAGCGTTGAAGACCCCGGGGACCAGTATTTT.

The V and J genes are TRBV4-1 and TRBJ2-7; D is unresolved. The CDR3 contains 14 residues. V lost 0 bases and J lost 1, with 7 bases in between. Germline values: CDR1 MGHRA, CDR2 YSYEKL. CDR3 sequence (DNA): TGCGCCAGCAGCCAAGAATTCAGATCCTACGAGCAGTACTTC. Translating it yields CASSQEFRSYEQYF.

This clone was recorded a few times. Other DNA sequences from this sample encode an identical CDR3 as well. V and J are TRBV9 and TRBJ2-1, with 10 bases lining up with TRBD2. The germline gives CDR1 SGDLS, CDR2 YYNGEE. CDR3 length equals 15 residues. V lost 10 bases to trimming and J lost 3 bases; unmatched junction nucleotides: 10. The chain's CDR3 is CASSPLAGDYNEQFF. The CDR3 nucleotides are TGTGCCTCCTCCCCTCTAGCGGGGGACTACAATGAGCAGTTCTTC.

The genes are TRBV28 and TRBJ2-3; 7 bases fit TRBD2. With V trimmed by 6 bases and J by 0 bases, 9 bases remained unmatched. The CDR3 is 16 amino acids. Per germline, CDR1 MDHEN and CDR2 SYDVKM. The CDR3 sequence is CASRSAGVGSTDTQYF. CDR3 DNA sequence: TGTGCCAGCAGGTCTGCGGGGGTGGGTAGCACAGATACGCAGTATTTT.

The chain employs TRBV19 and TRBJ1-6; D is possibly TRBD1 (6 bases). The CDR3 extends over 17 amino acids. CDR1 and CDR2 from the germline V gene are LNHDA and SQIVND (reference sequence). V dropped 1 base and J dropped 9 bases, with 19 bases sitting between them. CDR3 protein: CASSIAAGAAGGSPLHF. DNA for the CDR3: TGTGCCAGTAGTATAGCCGCAGGGGCCGCCGGGGGTTCACCCCTCCACTTT. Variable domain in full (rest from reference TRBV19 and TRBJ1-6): DGGITQSPKYLFRKEGQNVTLSCEQNLNHDAMYWYRQDPGQGLRLIYYSQIVNDFQKGDIAEGYSVSREKKESFPLTVTSAQKNPTAFYLCASSIAAGAAGGSPLHFGNGTRLTVT.

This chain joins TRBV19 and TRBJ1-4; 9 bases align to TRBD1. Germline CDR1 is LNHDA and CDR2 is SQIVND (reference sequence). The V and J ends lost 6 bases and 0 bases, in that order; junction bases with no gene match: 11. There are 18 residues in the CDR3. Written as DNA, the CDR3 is TGTGCCAGTAGGACCACAGGGGGCGCAGATTCAACTAATGAAAAACTGTTTTTT. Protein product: CASRTTGGADSTNEKLFF.

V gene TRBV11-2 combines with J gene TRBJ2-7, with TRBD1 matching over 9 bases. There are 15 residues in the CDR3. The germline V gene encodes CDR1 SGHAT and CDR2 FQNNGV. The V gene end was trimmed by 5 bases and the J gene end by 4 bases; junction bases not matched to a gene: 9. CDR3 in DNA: TGTGCCAGCAGCCCGCTCGGGACAGGGAAATACGAGCAGTACTTC. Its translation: CASSPLGTGKYEQYF. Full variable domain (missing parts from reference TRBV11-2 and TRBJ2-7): EAGVAQSPRYKIIEKRQSVAFWCNPISGHATLYWYQQILGQGPKLLIQFQNNGVVDDSQLPKDRFSAERLKGVDSTLKIQPAKLEDSAVYLCASSPLGTGKYEQYFGPGTRLTVT.